This T cell receptor (beta chain) was obtained from a study of blood T cell repertoires in COVID-19. Study overall: Material from acute and convalescent COVID-19 was sourced from the United States, Italy and Spain. Sources were T cells, B-cell-depleted T cells, or PBMCs; the material itself was cDNA or gDNA.

Authors' data handling: Amplified reference gene primers provided the basis for estimating nucleated cell counts. Clones were read by immunoSEQ multiplex PCR, and TCRdb kept only the in-frame ones, dropping some. V, J and clone size reflect that table, while D and trimming were determined from the DNA. Seen here are 130,000 to 150,000 clones, around 80% observed once, and the top ten hold 1.9%. The CDR3 covers 16 residues. With V trimmed by 5 bases and J by 1 base, 10 bases remained unmatched. CDR1 SGHTA and CDR2 FQGNSA come from the germline V gene. The sample was peripheral blood. The sequence derives from a woman aged 55-75 years with acute or convalescent COVID-19. The chain employs TRBV7-2 and TRBJ2-7; 8 bases match TRBD1. CDR3 sequence reads: CASSPRGTGPSYEQYF. The CDR3 DNA reads as TGTGCCAGCAGCCCCCGCGGGACAGGCCCTTCCTACGAGCAGTACTTC.